This T cell receptor beta chain is from a study of blood T cells in healthy people across ages (dated by TCRdb to the mid-2010s). About the full investigation: Template switching captured roughly one uniquely barcoded TCR beta cDNA molecule per two T cells in model experiments. Using deep sequencing normalized with unique cDNA molecular identifiers, the study measured how TCR beta repertoire diversity changes with age. Donors were grouped into four age groups: young (average 16 years), middle-aged (about 38), aged (roughly 62) and long-lived (approximately 78). To avoid experimental bias, donors of different ages were randomly spread across the sequencing lanes. The study analyzed two additional independent replicas of 1 million unique cDNA reads from the same blood draw for two donors, one aged 18 to 30 and one aged 80 or older. Study-wide conclusions, independent of this receptor: The long-lived group showed more naive CD4+ T cells, fewer expanded clones and increased TCR diversity than the aged group, suggesting age selection. There was a strong correlation between observed TCR beta diversity and the percentage of naive T cells measured by flow cytometry. Bulk unsorted PBMC profiling prevented conclusive comparison of naive and antigen-experienced compartments. The CMV infection status of donors was not known, potentially confounding age-related changes in expanded clonotypes. As age increased, observed TCR beta diversity per million T cells dropped in a roughly linear way, and a significant reduction was already evident by age 40. Estimates of total diversity based on one million sequenced T cells were considered lower bounds and underestimates.

The CDR3 runs 18 residues from the cysteine to the phenylalanine. The sequence is cut down to CDR3 DNA, 54 bases in frame from base 1. Trimming removed 9 bases from V and 11 bases from J; the gene matches leave 30 bases unexplained. CDR1 and CDR2 are drawn from the germline V gene: SGHTA, FQGTGA. The roughly 38 donors, aged about 6 to 90 years, were systemically healthy Caucasian individuals from Russia. Each donor gave ten milliliters of peripheral blood, collected into EDTA-treated Vacutainer tubes. Ficoll-Paque density-gradient centrifugation was used to isolate PBMCs, with at least 6 million obtained per sample. Trizol reagent was used to extract total RNA from PBMCs, with at least 6 micrograms per sample. The percentages of naive CD45RAhigh/CD27high T cells were determined by flow cytometry on a PBMC aliquot from every donor. As for this clonotype: The antigen it binds to is not known. The input lacks base qualities; no much larger clone sits a single base away.

The library was prepared using 5' RACE. For sequencing, an Illumina HiSeq 2500 was employed. A second PCR of roughly 6 to 11 cycles was run with a J-beta primer mix and a sample-barcoded 5' primer. A unique molecular identifier was introduced onto each TCR beta cDNA molecule by a template-switch 5' adaptor carrying 12 random nucleotides. At least 2.5 million CDR3-containing paired-end reads were obtained from each sample. The Mint cDNA synthesis kit, primed by a TRBC-specific oligonucleotide, was used to synthesize first-strand cDNA from all RNA. Following uracil-DNA glycosylase treatment, all cDNA underwent a first 18-cycle PCR with the universal primers M1SS and BC2_uni_R. Processing in the source paper ran as follows. Normalization of each sample was performed by random selection of 1 million high-quality reads, each carrying a distinct molecular identifier. Reads with shared molecular identifiers were discarded instead of being binned into consensus sequences. MiTCR, set to a Q25 quality threshold and the strictest error-elimination algorithm, was used for CDR3 identification, clonotype clustering and error correction. Lower-bound total TCR beta diversity was estimated with a nonparametric unseen species model using Euler transformation. TCRdb cleaned the public reads at Q25 with fastp, built clones with MiXCR and kept in-frame beta chains. Identical CDR3 proteins give one entry, which carries the most common genes and DNA. The V and J calls and clone size come from TCRdb's table, not from the authors' own analysis. For this sample there are almost 800,000 distinct CDR3 sequences; roughly 64% appear just once. Of the sample, roughly 20% falls within the top ten clones.

The chain uses TRBV7-3 and TRBJ2-5; TRBD2 fits 7 bases in the junction. Sequencing was carried out using blood. This TCR was sampled from a man aged 25 to 40 in good health. The CDR3 reads CASSPTPWEGGPGHEQYF. DNA sequence: TGTGCCAGTAGCCCAACGCCCTGGGAGGGAGGGCCAGGGCATGAGCAGTACTTC.